Presented here are 9 T cell receptor beta chains from one specimen sequenced in a study of human T cells and chemical hapten exposure. TCRdb analysed the RACE reads with MiXCR anew, one entry per CDR3 protein. The sample lists fewer than 50,000 distinct CDR3 sequences; 4% were seen once. Time point noted: patch test 1, 2 weeks after DPC sensitization. The treatment was: therapeutic diphenylcyclopropenone sensitization with weekly scalp DPC. From whole blood left unfractionated, total RNA was extracted. This specimen consisted of whole blood, obtained in connection with sensitization to the hapten diphenylcyclopropenone (DPC). Source of these receptors: a man between 45 and 60 years old with alopecia areata. Some clones in this sample may be carry-over from other donors' samples.

Here the CDR3 DNA reads TGTGCCTGGACGGGGGTCGGGGATACGCAGTATTTT. It is translated as CAWTGVGDTQYF. This rearrangement joins TRBV30 to TRBJ2-3; the D gene is possibly TRBD2 (6 bases). The germline gives CDR1 GTSNPN, CDR2 SVGIG (reference sequence). V was clipped by 4 bases and J by 6 bases, with 11 bases between them. This CDR3 is 12 amino acids long.

In its sample, this clonotype was seen many times. V is TRBV29-1 and J is TRBJ2-2, with D maybe TRBD2 (6 bases). CDR1 and CDR2 from the germline V gene are SQVTM and ANQGSEA. The CDR3 consists of 15 residues. Trimming took off 6 bases at V and 2 bases at J, with 16 bases between the two ends. The chain's CDR3 is CSVGGRTVNTGELFF. The CDR3 nucleotides read TGCAGCGTGGGGGGTCGGACGGTTAACACCGGGGAGCTGTTTTTT.

This sequence joins TRBV7-2 and TRBJ2-5; weak D call: TRBD1 (6 bases). The V and J ends lost 4 bases and 4 bases respectively, with 16 bases between them. This CDR3 is 15 amino acids long. Germline V CDR1 and CDR2: SGHTA, FQGNSA. The CDR3 nucleotides read TGTGCCAGCAGCTCCGGGACAAGGGGGATAGAGACCCAGTACTTC. Residues: CASSSGTRGIETQYF.

This clonotype was detected ten times or more. This chain links TRBV11-2 with TRBJ1-2; D gene uncertain. Germline assignment: CDR1 SGHAT and CDR2 FQNNGV. With 2 bases removed from V and 2 bases from J, the gap between germline ends came to 6 bases. The CDR3 runs 13 residues. CDR3 nucleotides: TGTGCCAGCAGCTTACAAGGGAACTATGGCTACACCTTC. This translates into CASSLQGNYGYTF.

V usage is TRBV12-3 or TRBV12-4 and J usage is TRBJ2-7, with unresolved D. The V end lost 2 bases, the J end lost 2 bases, and 10 bases lay between the germline ends. This CDR3 has 14 residues. CDR3 loop: CASSLLGNTYEQYF. The CDR3 region has the DNA TGTGCCAGCAGTTTATTAGGGAACACCTACGAGCAGTACTTC.

The V gene is TRBV30, the J gene TRBJ1-3; 10 bases are a match to TRBD1. Germline V CDR1 and CDR2: GTSNPN, SVGIG (reference sequence). The trim removed 5 bases at V and 2 bases at J, leaving 0 bases unmatched. The CDR3 has 13 amino acids. The CDR3 reads CAWDRGPGNTIYF. The CDR3, as DNA: TGTGCCTGGGACAGGGGGCCTGGAAACACCATATATTTT.

Many counts were recorded for this clonotype. This chain joins TRBV18 and TRBJ1-2, with 7 positions matching TRBD1. J was trimmed by 2 bases and V by 3 bases; bases with no gene match: 6. The CDR3 contains 15 residues. The germline CDR1 and CDR2 sequences are KGHSH and LQKENI. Here the CDR3 reads CASSPPGQQNYGYTF. The CDR3 coding sequence is TGTGCCAGCTCACCTCCGGGACAGCAAAACTATGGCTACACCTTC.

This clonotype was counted once. The chain carries TRBV5-1 and TRBJ2-1, with D perhaps TRBD1 (7 bases). The V gene's germline CDR1 is SGHRS and CDR2 YFSETQ. This CDR3 has 15 residues. V gave up 2 bases and J gave up 12 bases, with 21 bases separating them. The CDR3 sequence is CASSLTGEPRGSQFF. The CDR3 DNA is TGCGCCAGCAGCTTAACAGGGGAGCCCCGGGGGTCGCAGTTCTTC.

This clonotype was seen repeatedly, ten times or more. V and J are TRBV6-2 or TRBV6-3 and TRBJ2-7, with 9 bases aligning to TRBD1. The germline V gene has CDR1 MNHEY and CDR2 SVGEGT. Germline trimming cut 6 bases from V and 2 bases from J; bases unmatched to any gene: 2. The CDR3 has 13 amino acids. This CDR3 reads CASSWTGAYEQYF. In DNA, the CDR3 is TGTGCCAGCAGCTGGACAGGGGCCTACGAGCAGTACTTC.